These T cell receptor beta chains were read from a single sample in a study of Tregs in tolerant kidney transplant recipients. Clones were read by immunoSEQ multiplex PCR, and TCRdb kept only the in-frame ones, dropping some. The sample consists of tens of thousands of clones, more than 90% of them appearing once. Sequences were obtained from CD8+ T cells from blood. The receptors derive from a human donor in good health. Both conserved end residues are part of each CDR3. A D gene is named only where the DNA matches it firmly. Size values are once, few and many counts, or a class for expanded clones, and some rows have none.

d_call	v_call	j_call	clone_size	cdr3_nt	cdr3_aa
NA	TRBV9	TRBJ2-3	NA	TGTGCCAGCAGCGCACCCCTCAACGTGTGGAAGTATTTT	CASSAPLNVWKYF
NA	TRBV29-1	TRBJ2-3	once	TGCAGCGTTGGCCCAACCGGGGGCACGGATACGCAGTATTTT	CSVGPTGGTDTQYF
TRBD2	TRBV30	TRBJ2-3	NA	TGTGCCTGGAACCCTGGACTAGCGGGAGGGCCGGGTACGCAGTATTTT	CAWNPGLAGGPGTQYF
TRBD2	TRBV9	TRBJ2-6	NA	TGTGCCAGCAGCGTCCCTCGCGCTAGCGGGAGACGTGGGGCCAACGTCCTGACTTTC	CASSVPRASGRRGANVLTF
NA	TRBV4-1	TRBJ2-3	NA	TGCGCCAGCGGCTTGCGGGATACGCAGTATTTT	CASGLRDTQYF
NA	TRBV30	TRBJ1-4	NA	TGTGCCAGCGCCCGGTTTGGATGGGATGAAAAACTGTTTTTT	CASARFGWDEKLFF
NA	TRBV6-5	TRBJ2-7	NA	TGTGCCAGCAGTGAAATAGCCTGGGAGTACGAGCAGTACTTC	CASSEIAWEYEQYF
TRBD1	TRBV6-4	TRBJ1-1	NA	TGTGCCAGCAGTGACAGGGGGCACACTGAAGCTTTCTTT	CASSDRGHTEAFF
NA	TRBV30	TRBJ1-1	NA	TGTGCCTGGAGCTACAGGGAGGGCACTGAAGCTTTCTTT	CAWSYREGTEAFF
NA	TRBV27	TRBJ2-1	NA	TGTGCCAGCAGTTTTCCGGGGGTGAAGAATGAGCAGTTCTTC	CASSFPGVKNEQFF
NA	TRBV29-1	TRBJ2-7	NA	TGCAGCGTTGAATCCACGACTCCACCCTCCTACGAGCAGTACTTC	CSVESTTPPSYEQYF
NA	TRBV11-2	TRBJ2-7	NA	TGTGCCAGCAGCCAGGACGGAGCCTACGAGCAGTACTTC	CASSQDGAYEQYF
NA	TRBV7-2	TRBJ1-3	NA	TGTGCCAGCAGCTTAGTTGCCAGCTCTGGAAACACCATATATTTT	CASSLVASSGNTIYF
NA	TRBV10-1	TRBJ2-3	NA	TGCGCCAGCTCCCTTGAGGGCCCTACAGATACGCAGTATTTT	CASSLEGPTDTQYF
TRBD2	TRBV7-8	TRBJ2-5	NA	TGTGCCAGCAGCTTAGCGCCCAGCGGGAGTTTTCAAGAGACCCAGTACTTC	CASSLAPSGSFQETQYF
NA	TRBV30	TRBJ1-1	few	TGTGCCTGGAGAGTGAACACTGAAGCTTTCTTT	CAWRVNTEAFF
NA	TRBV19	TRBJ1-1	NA	TGTGCCAGTAGTAATCCCAGGGCCCCGAACACTGAAGCTTTCTTT	CASSNPRAPNTEAFF
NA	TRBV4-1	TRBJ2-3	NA	TGCGCCAGCAGCCAAGATCCGGGGGTTGCAGATACGCAGTATTTT	CASSQDPGVADTQYF
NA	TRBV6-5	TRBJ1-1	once	TGTGCCAGCAGTTACTTTGAGGGATCGTCGGAAGCTTTCTTT	CASSYFEGSSEAFF
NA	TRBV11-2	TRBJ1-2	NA	TGTGCCAGCAGCCCTACCCCCAACTATGGCTACACCTTC	CASSPTPNYGYTF
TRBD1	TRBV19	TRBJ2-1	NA	TGTGCCAGTAGTATCCCCCGAGGACAGGGGAATGAGCAGTTCTTC	CASSIPRGQGNEQFF
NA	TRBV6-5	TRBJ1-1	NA	TGTGCCAGCAGCCTCGGGTCCTTGGGGTACACTGAAGCTTTCTTT	CASSLGSLGYTEAFF
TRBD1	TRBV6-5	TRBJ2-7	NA	TGTGCCAGCAGTTACGGGACAGGGGGCTTCTGGCAGTACTTC	CASSYGTGGFWQYF
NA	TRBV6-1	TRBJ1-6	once	TGTGCCAGCAATGACAGCCAATTCTCCTATAATTCACCCCTCCACTTT	CASNDSQFSYNSPLHF
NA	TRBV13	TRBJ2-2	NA	TGTGCCAGCAGATTACGGGGGCCCCTGGCCGGGGAGCTGTTTTTT	CASRLRGPLAGELFF
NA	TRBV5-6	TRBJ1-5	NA	TGTGCCAGCAGCTTTCTAGGACAGAACAATCAGCCCCAGCATTTT	CASSFLGQNNQPQHF
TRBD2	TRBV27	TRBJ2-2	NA	TGTGCCAGCACCCAGCGGGGGGCCCCCGGGGAGCTGTTTTTT	CASTQRGAPGELFF
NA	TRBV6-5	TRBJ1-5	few	TGTGCCAGCAGTCCCCAAGGGGGGAACAGTCAGCCCCAGCATTTT	CASSPQGGNSQPQHF
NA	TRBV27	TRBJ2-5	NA	TGTGCCAGCCGCAGGAGAGGGGGGCACCAAGAGACCCAGTACTTC	CASRRRGGHQETQYF
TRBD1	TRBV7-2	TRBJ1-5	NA	TGTGCCAGCAGCGAATCCGGGACAGGGTTGCAGCCCCAGCATTTT	CASSESGTGLQPQHF
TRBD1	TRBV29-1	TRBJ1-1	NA	TGCAGCGTGTACGGACAGGGGGTTATAGAAGCTTTCTTT	CSVYGQGVIEAFF
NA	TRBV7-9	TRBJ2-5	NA	TGTGCCAGCAGCCCCAGAGGGCCTAGCGAATTAGAGACCCAGTACTTC	CASSPRGPSELETQYF
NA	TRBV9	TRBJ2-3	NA	TGTGCCAGCAGCGGGGATACAGATACGCAGTATTTT	CASSGDTDTQYF
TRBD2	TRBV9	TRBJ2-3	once	TGTGCCAGCAGCGTTACTAGCGGGGGCACAAATACGCAGTATTTT	CASSVTSGGTNTQYF
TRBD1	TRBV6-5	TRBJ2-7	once	TGTGCCAGCAAGAAGCCGGGACAGGGGTGGCACGAGCAGTACTTC	CASKKPGQGWHEQYF
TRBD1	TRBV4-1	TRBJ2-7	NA	TGCGCCAGCAGCCCCTGGGACAGAACCTACGAGCAGTACTTC	CASSPWDRTYEQYF
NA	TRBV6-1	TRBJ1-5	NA	TGTGCCAGCAGACCAGTTAGCAATCAGCCCCAGCATTTT	CASRPVSNQPQHF
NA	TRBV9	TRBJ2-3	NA	TGTGCCAGCAGCGGCCAAGGGGGCGGGGGGCGCATGGATACGCAGTATTTT	CASSGQGGGGRMDTQYF
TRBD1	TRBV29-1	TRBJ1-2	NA	TGCAGCGTTGAAGTGTGGACAGGGAGTGGCTACACCTTC	CSVEVWTGSGYTF
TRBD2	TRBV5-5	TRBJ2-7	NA	TGTGCCAGCAGCCCGACTGGCGGGGGGGCAAGAAGACTCTACGAGCAGTACTTC	CASSPTGGGARRLYEQYF
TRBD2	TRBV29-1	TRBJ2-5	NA	TGCAGCGTTGAGACCGACGGACTAGCGGGACCCCAAGAGACCCAGTACTTC	CSVETDGLAGPQETQYF
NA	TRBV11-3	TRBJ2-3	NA	TGCCAAGGGATTTTCGCAGATACGCAGTATTTT	CQGIFADTQYF
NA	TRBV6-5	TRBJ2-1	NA	TGTGCCAGCAGAGCCGGGCCTCTCAAGTTCTTC	CASRAGPLKFF
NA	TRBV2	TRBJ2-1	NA	TGTGCCAGCAGGGAGGGGGCCCTAAGTGAGCAGTTCTTC	CASREGALSEQFF
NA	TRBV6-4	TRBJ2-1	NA	TGTGCCAGCAGCCTCTTCGGCGTGGCTTCCTACAATGAGCAGTTCTTC	CASSLFGVASYNEQFF
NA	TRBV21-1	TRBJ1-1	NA	TGTGCCAGCACCCTGGACCGAAAGGGGGTGAACACTGAAGCTTTCTTT	CASTLDRKGVNTEAFF
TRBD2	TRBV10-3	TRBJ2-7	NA	TGTGCCATCACGGCTAGCGGGGAATACGAGCAGTACTTC	CAITASGEYEQYF
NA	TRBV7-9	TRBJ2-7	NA	TGTGCCAGCAACTCCCTCTACGAGCAGTACTTC	CASNSLYEQYF
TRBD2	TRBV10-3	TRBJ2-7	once	TGTGCCATCAGTGAGACAGGACTAGCGAGCTCCTACGAGCAGTACTTC	CAISETGLASSYEQYF
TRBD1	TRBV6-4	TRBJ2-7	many	TGTGCCAGCAGTGACTCGGACAGGGGCGAGCAGTACTTC	CASSDSDRGEQYF
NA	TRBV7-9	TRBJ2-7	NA	TGTGCCAGCAGCCCATCTGGGAGCGAGCAGTACTTC	CASSPSGSEQYF
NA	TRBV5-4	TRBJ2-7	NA	TGTGCCAGCAGCTTGGCCTTTGGGGATCCCACCTACGAGCAGTACTTC	CASSLAFGDPTYEQYF
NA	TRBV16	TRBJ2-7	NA	TGTGCCAGCAGCCAATCGCCGGGGTTGGAGTACGAGCAGTACTTC	CASSQSPGLEYEQYF
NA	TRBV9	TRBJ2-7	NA	TGTGCCAGCAGCGTAGAGGCAGCGAGGGGCTACGAGCAGTACTTC	CASSVEAARGYEQYF
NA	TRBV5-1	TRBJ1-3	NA	TGCGCCAGCAGCTTGACCAGGGGAGGCACCATATATTTT	CASSLTRGGTIYF
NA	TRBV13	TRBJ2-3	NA	TGTGCCAGCAGCTTAGAGGGGCGGGGGCTACGTACGCAGTATTTT	CASSLEGRGLRTQYF
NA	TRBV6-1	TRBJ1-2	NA	TGTGCCAGCAAGAGAGGGATTACTAACTATGGCTACACCTTC	CASKRGITNYGYTF
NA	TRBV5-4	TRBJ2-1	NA	TGTGCCAGCAGCTGGGACGACTACAATGAGCAGTTCTTC	CASSWDDYNEQFF
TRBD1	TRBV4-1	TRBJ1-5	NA	TGCGCCAGCAGCAGCACAGGGGACCCCAATCAGCCCCAGCATTTT	CASSSTGDPNQPQHF